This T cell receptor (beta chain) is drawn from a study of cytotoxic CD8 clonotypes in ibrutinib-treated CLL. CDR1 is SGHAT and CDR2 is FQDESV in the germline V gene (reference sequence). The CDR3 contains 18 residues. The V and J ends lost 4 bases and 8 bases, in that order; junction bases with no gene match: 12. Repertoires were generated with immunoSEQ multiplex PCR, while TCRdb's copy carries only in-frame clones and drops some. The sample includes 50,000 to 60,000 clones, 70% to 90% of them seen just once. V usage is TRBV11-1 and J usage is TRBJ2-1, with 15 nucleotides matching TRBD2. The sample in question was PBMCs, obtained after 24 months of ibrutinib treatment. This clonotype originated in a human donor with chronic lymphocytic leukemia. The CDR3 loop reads CASSSAEGLAGGLHEQFF. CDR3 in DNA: TGTGCCAGCAGCTCTGCTGAAGGACTAGCGGGAGGGTTACATGAGCAGTTCTTC.